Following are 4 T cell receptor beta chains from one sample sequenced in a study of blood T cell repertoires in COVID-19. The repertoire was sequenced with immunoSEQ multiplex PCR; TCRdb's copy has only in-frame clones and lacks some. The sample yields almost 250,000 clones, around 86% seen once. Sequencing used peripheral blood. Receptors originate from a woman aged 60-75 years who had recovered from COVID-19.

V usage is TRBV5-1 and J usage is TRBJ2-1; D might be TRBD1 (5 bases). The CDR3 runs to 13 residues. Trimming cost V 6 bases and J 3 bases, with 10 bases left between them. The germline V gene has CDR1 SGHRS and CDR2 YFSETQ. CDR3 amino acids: CASIGDSYNEQFF. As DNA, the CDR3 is TGCGCCAGCATCGGAGACAGCTACAATGAGCAGTTCTTC.

As DNA, the CDR3 is TGCGCCAGCAGCCCTGGGGGGGCGGGAAGCTCCTATAATTCACCCCTCCACTTT. This codes for CASSPGGAGSSYNSPLHF. The genes are TRBV4-3 and TRBJ1-6, with D maybe TRBD1 (6 bases). The V gene lost 4 bases and the J gene lost 0 bases, with 16 bases spanning the gap. The CDR3 has 18 amino acids. Germline V CDR1 and CDR2: LGHNA, YSLEER.

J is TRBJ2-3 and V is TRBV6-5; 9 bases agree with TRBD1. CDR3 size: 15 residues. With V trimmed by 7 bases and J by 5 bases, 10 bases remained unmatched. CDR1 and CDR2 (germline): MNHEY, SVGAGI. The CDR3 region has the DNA TGTGCCAGCACAAGGGGGGGACAGGGAGGAGATACGCAGTATTTT. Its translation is CASTRGGQGGDTQYF.

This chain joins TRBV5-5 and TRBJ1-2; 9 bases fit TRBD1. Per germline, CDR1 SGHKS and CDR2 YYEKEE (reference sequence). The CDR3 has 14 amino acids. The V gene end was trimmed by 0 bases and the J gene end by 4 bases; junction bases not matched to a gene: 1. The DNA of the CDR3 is TGTGCCAGCAGCTTGGGACAGGGGGGCTATGGCTACACCTTC. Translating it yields CASSLGQGGYGYTF.